This TCR beta chain comes out of a study of Graves' ophthalmopathy and Graves' hyperthyroidism. Investigators amplified TCR beta CDR3 regions from RNA transcripts. Amplification began with first-round RT-PCR using HTBI primers, then second-round multiplex PCR was performed. TCRdb re-analysed the multiplex PCR reads in MiXCR, keeping a single row per CDR3 protein. The sample yields over a million distinct CDR3 sequences, about 35% seen once. The CDR3 is 15 residues long. The V end was cut by 6 bases, the J end by 3 bases, with 18 bases between. Germline V lookup: CDR1 MGHRA, CDR2 YSYEKL. Researchers turned away patients with other autoimmune diseases, uncontrolled infections, pregnancy or lactation.

Input material: peripheral blood or thyroid tissue (not recorded which). The V and J genes are TRBV4-1 and TRBJ2-7; maybe TRBD2 (5 bases). The TCR was taken from an adult man with Graves' hyperthyroidism. As DNA, the CDR3 is TGCGCCAGCAGGCCTATCGCGAGCGGAGGCTACGAGCAGTACTTC. Amino acid sequence: CASRPIASGGYEQYF.